The clone carrying this TCR beta chain was observed a few times. The sample belongs to a study of T-cell memory formation after mild COVID-19. From the 5' RACE reads, TCRdb called clonotypes with MiXCR, one entry per CDR3 protein. The data contain 300,000 to 350,000 distinct CDR3 sequences, roughly an eighth of them singletons. This TCR was recovered from a man aged 18 to 29 who had mild COVID-19 (a few samples of this study predate the infection). Cell type and time point are not known. The specimen was PBMCs or a T cell subset sorted from them (not recorded which).

The DNA for the CDR3 is TGTGCCAGCAGTGCTAGCGGGGGGGCCGATGAGCAGTTCTTC. This translates into CASSASGGADEQFF. The J gene is TRBJ2-1, the V gene TRBV6-4, with 12 bases that match TRBD2. The CDR3 consists of 14 residues. CDR1 is MRHNA, CDR2 SNTAGT, per germline. Trimming at V came to 4 bases and at J to 8 bases, leaving 3 bases not matched to a gene.